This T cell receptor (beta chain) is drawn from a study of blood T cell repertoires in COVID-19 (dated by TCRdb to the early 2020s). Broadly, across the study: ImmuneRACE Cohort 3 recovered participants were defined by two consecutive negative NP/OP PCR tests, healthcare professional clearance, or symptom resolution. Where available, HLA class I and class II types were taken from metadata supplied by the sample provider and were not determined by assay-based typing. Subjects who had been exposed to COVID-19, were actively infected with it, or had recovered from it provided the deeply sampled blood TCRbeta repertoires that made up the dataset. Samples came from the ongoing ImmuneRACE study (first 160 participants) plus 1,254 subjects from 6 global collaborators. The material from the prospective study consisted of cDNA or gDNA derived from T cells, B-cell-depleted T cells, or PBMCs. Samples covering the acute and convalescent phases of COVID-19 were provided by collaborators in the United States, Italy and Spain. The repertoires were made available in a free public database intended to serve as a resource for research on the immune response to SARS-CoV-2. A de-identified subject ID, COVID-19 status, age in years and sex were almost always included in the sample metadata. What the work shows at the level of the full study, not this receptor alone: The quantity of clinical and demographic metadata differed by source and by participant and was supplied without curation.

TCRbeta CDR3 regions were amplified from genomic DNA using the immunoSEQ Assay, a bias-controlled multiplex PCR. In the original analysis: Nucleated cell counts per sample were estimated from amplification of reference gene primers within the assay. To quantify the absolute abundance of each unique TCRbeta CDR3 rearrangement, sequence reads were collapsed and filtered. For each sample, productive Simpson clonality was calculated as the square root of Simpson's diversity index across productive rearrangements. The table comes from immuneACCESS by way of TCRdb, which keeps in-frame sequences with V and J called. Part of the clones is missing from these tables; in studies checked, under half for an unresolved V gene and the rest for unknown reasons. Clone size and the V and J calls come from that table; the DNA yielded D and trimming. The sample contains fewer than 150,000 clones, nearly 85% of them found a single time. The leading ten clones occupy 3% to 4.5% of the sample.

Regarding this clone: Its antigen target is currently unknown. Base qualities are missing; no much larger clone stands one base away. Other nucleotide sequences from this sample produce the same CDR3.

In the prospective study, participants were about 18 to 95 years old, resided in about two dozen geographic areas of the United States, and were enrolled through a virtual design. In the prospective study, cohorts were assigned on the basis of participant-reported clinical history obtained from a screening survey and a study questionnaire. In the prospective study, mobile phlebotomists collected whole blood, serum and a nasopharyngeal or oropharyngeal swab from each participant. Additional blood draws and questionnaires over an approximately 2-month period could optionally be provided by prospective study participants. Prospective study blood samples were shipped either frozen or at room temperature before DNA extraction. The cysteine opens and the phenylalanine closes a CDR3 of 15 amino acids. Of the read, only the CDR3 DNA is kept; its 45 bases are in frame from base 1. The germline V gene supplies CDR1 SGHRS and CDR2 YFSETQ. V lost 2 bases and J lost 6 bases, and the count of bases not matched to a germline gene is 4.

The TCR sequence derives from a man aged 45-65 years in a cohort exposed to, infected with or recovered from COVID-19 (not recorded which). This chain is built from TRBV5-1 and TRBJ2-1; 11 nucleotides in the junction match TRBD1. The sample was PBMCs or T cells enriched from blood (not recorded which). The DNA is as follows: TGCGCCAGCAGCTTCGGACAGGGGGCAGGCAATGAGCAGTTCTTC. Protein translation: CASSFGQGAGNEQFF.